These 21 T cell receptor beta chains share one sample of origin, sequenced in a study of graft-versus-host responses after intestinal transplantation. TCRdb's table, derived via immunoSEQ multiplex PCR, lists solely in-frame clones and lacks some. The sample has tens of thousands of clones, 92% seen once. Sequencing used PBMCs, obtained 98 days after intestinal transplantation. These receptors came from a human patient who received an intestinal transplant, so some T cells may come from the graft donor.

V usage is TRBV28 and J usage is TRBJ2-7; D remains ambiguous. The CDR3 has 14 residues. The germline gives CDR1 MDHEN, CDR2 SYDVKM. Trimming cost V 3 bases and J 2 bases, with 11 bases left between them. CDR3 protein: CASSFGLETYEQYF. CDR3 DNA sequence: TGTGCCAGCAGTTTTGGGCTAGAGACCTACGAGCAGTACTTC.

The rearrangement links TRBV2 to TRBJ1-2; no definite D call. This CDR3 is built from 15 residues. V shed 2 bases and J shed 6 bases, with 16 bases lying between them. CDR1 SNHLY and CDR2 FYNNEI come from the germline V gene. CDR3 sequence: CASSESPQRLHGYTF. The CDR3 coding sequence is TGTGCCAGCAGTGAATCCCCCCAGAGATTGCATGGCTACACCTTC. Variable domain in full (rest from reference TRBV2 and TRBJ1-2): EPEVTQTPSHQVTQMGQEVILRCVPISNHLYFYWYRQILGQKVEFLVSFYNNEISEKSEIFDDQFSVERPDGSNFTLKIRSTKLEDSAMYFCASSESPQRLHGYTFGSGTRLTVV.

The CDR3 reads CATSSGSGGFYEQFF. CDR3 bases: TGTGCCACCAGCAGCGGCAGCGGGGGGTTCTATGAGCAGTTCTTC. This chain links TRBV15 with TRBJ2-1, with 9 bases fitting TRBD2. The germline V gene encodes CDR1 LNHNV and CDR2 YYDKDF (reference sequence). The CDR3 has 15 residues. The ends lost 3 bases at V and 8 bases at J; junction bases unmatched: 8.

The chain employs TRBV27 and TRBJ2-1; 12 nucleotides match TRBD2. With 6 bases clipped from V and 9 bases from J, the junction kept 6 bases outside the gene matches. This CDR3 comprises 14 residues. Germline V gene lookup returns CDR1 MNHEY and CDR2 SMNVEV (reference sequence). CDR3 sequence: CASSPSGGASEQFF. The DNA for the CDR3 is TGTGCCAGCAGCCCTAGCGGGGGGGCAAGTGAGCAGTTCTTC.

The V call is TRBV6-1, the J call TRBJ1-2; 9 bases align to TRBD1. The CDR3 runs to 11 residues. In germline, CDR1 is MNHNS, CDR2 SASEGT. The V gene end was trimmed by 8 bases and the J gene end by 6 bases; junction bases not matched to a gene: 1. The CDR3 region has the DNA TGTGCCAGCCGGACAGGGGATGGCTACACCTTC. This sequence encodes CASRTGDGYTF.

The rearrangement links TRBV7-9 to TRBJ1-2; D call uncertain. From germline, CDR1 is SEHNR and CDR2 FQNEAQ (reference sequence). This CDR3 spans 12 amino acids. The V end was cut by 5 bases, the J end by 6 bases, with 10 bases between. The CDR3 here is CASSLVGDGYTF. CDR3 sequence (DNA): TGTGCCAGCAGCCTCGTCGGGGATGGCTACACCTTC.

The CDR3 spells CASSEPGGSNQPQHF. CDR3 sequence (DNA): TGTGCCAGCAGTGAGCCGGGTGGAAGCAATCAGCCCCAGCATTTT. The rearrangement uses TRBV2 and TRBJ1-5; D uncertain. Trimming cost V 3 bases and J 1 base, with 10 bases left between them. The CDR3 covers 15 residues. Germline V CDR1 and CDR2: SNHLY, FYNNEI.

The chain links TRBV28 to TRBJ2-1, with 7 bases identical to TRBD1. Unmatched junction bases numbered 12, after V lost 6 bases and J lost 7 bases. The CDR3 has 15 residues. The germline V gene encodes CDR1 MDHEN and CDR2 SYDVKM. The CDR3: CASRSLRGRRNEQFF. The CDR3 DNA follows: TGTGCCAGCAGATCCCTTAGGGGGCGCAGGAATGAGCAGTTCTTC.

The gene calls are TRBV25-1 and TRBJ2-5; the D gene is possibly TRBD2 (6 bases). The CDR3 is 13 residues long. Trimming shortened V by 3 bases and J by 5 bases, and 10 bases separated the two germline ends. Looked up from germline, CDR1 is MGHDK and CDR2 is SYGVNS. The CDR3 protein is CASSDSREETQYF. The CDR3 nucleotides read TGTGCCAGCAGTGATAGTCGGGAGGAGACCCAGTACTTC. The full variable domain, in which reference TRBV25-1 and TRBJ2-5 provide the parts outside the CDR3, is EADIYQTPRYLVIGTGKKITLECSQTMGHDKMYWYQQDPGMELHLIHYSYGVNSTEKGDLSSESTVSRIRTEHFPLTLESARPSHTSQYLCASSDSREETQYFGPGTRLLVL.

V usage is TRBV28 and J usage is TRBJ1-4, with 7 bases aligning to TRBD1. The ends lost 3 bases at V and 0 bases at J; junction bases unmatched: 10. This CDR3 has 18 amino acids. The germline V gene encodes CDR1 MDHEN and CDR2 SYDVKM. CDR3 residues: CASSFNPTGPSTNEKLFF. CDR3 coding DNA: TGTGCCAGCAGTTTCAACCCGACAGGGCCTTCAACTAATGAAAAACTGTTTTTT. Full variable domain (remainder filled in from reference TRBV28 and TRBJ1-4): DVKVTQSSRYLVKRTGEKVFLECVQDMDHENMFWYRQDPGLGLRLIYFSYDVKMKEKGDIPEGYSVSREKKERFSLILESASTNQTSMYLCASSFNPTGPSTNEKLFFGSGTQLSVL.

The V gene is TRBV6-5, the J gene TRBJ2-5; 9 nucleotides align to TRBD2. Per the germline V gene, CDR1 is MNHEY and CDR2 is SVGAGI. V gave up 0 bases and J gave up 5 bases; unmatched junction bases: 4. CDR3 length: 15 residues. The DNA of the CDR3 is TGTGCCAGCAGTTACTCCGCGGGGGGGCGGGAGACCCAGTACTTC. Its protein product is CASSYSAGGRETQYF.

The genes are TRBV20-1 and TRBJ2-7; D gene ambiguous. Deletions cut 0 bases from V and 3 bases from J, with 3 bases between. The V gene's germline CDR1 is DFQATT and CDR2 SNEGSKA (reference sequence). The CDR3 has 11 amino acids. The CDR3 DNA is TGCAGTGCTAGAGATCACTACGAGCAGTACTTC. It specifies CSARDHYEQYF.

This clone was counted once. The chain has TRBV5-4 and TRBJ2-2, with 7 nucleotides matching TRBD2. The CDR3 spans 15 residues. J was trimmed by 5 bases and V by 1 base; bases with no gene match: 5. Germline lookup yields CDR1 SGHNT and CDR2 YYREEE (reference sequence). CDR3 loop: CASSLLVSGTGELFF. CDR3 coding DNA: TGTGCCAGCAGCTTGTTGGTTAGCGGGACCGGGGAGCTGTTTTTT.

V is TRBV10-1 and J is TRBJ1-5, with a tentative D call TRBD1 (5 bases). The V gene lost 3 bases and the J gene lost 4 bases, with 13 bases spanning the gap. CDR3 length equals 15 residues. In germline, CDR1 is WNHNN, CDR2 SYGVQD (reference sequence). The CDR3 is CASSDGGPLNQPQHF. The CDR3 DNA is TGCGCCAGCAGTGACGGGGGTCCCCTGAATCAGCCCCAGCATTTT.

The V gene is TRBV28, the J gene TRBJ1-2; D ambiguous. Germline V gives CDR1 MDHEN, CDR2 SYDVKM. The CDR3 spans 16 residues. V was clipped by 8 bases and J by 0 bases, with 19 bases between them. The CDR3 region has the DNA TGTGCCAGCGAGACCACCATTTGGGCAGCTAACTATGGCTACACCTTC. Encoded protein: CASETTIWAANYGYTF.

In DNA, the CDR3 is TGTGCCAGCAGTGGTTCAGGGGAAACTGGAAACACCATATATTTT. Protein: CASSGSGETGNTIYF. The chain couples TRBV6-1 to TRBJ1-3; weak D call: TRBD1 (6 bases). The germline gives CDR1 MNHNS, CDR2 SASEGT. The CDR3 consists of 15 residues. Between the trimmed V and J ends, which lost 4 bases and 2 bases, there was a span of 12 bases.

The rearrangement links TRBV10-2 to TRBJ2-2, with 8 bases matching TRBD2. CDR1 is WSHSY and CDR2 is SAAADI in the germline V gene. J lost 2 bases, V lost 3 bases, and 5 bases had no gene match. The CDR3 loop spans 16 amino acids. The CDR3 bases are TGCGCCAGCAGTGAAGGAGCGGGGGCCAACACCGGGGAGCTGTTTTTT. Protein product: CASSEGAGANTGELFF.

The genes are TRBV7-9 and TRBJ2-6; D is uncertain. The V gene's germline CDR1 is SEHNR and CDR2 FQNEAQ (reference sequence). The CDR3 length is 16 residues. With 4 bases removed from V and 1 base from J, the gap between germline ends came to 11 bases. CDR3 in DNA: TGTGCCAGCAGCTCGCTCCAGGTTTCTGGGGCCAACGTCCTGACTTTC. Translation: CASSSLQVSGANVLTF.

This rearrangement joins TRBV13 to TRBJ2-7, with TRBD2 matching over 7 bases. The ends lost 3 bases at V and 2 bases at J; junction bases unmatched: 4. This CDR3 has 14 residues. From germline, CDR1 is PRHDT and CDR2 FYEKMQ (reference sequence). This chain's CDR3 is CASSLSRGAYEQYF. The CDR3 nucleotides read TGTGCCAGCAGCTTGAGTCGGGGGGCCTACGAGCAGTACTTC.

This clone showed up just once. J is TRBJ2-1 and V is TRBV7-9; no clear D. This CDR3 contains 16 residues. V lost 3 bases and J 0 bases, leaving 12 bases between the germline ends. Germline values: CDR1 SEHNR, CDR2 FQNEAQ (reference sequence). The CDR3 loop is CASSLAPRSSYNEQFF. The CDR3, as DNA: TGTGCCAGCAGCTTGGCCCCGAGGAGCTCCTACAATGAGCAGTTCTTC.

V is TRBV9 and J is TRBJ2-4, with no clear D. The CDR3 runs to 15 residues. Germline assignment: CDR1 SGDLS and CDR2 YYNGEE. The ends were cut back, 0 bases at V and 1 base at J, with 8 bases in the middle. DNA for the CDR3: TGTGCCAGCAGCGTAGAGATCGGGGCCAAAAACATTCAGTACTTC. Amino acids: CASSVEIGAKNIQYF.